This T cell receptor (beta chain) was identified during a study of OX40 agonist ivuxolimab in advanced cancers. About the study: Prior anti-PD-1, anti-PD-L1 or anti-CTLA-4 therapy was allowed; roughly 40% had some.

Some clones are missing from TCRdb's copy, which holds only in-frame ones; the method was immunoSEQ multiplex PCR. This table has over 55,000 clones, about four fifths appearing once. Trimming shortened V by 3 bases and J by 4 bases, and 21 bases separated the two germline ends. CDR1 is PRHDT, CDR2 FYEKMQ, per germline (reference sequence). CDR3 length: 18 amino acids. This sequence joins TRBV13 and TRBJ2-2; D is possibly TRBD2 (5 bases). The origin of this receptor is an adult with an advanced solid tumor such as melanoma, head and neck, liver or kidney cancer. Sample: CD4+ or CD8+ T cells sorted from blood, taken in a trial of the OX40 agonist ivuxolimab. CDR3 region: CASSLTLMWARGTGELFF. Here the CDR3 DNA reads TGTGCCAGCAGCTTGACCCTAATGTGGGCTCGGGGCACCGGGGAGCTGTTTTTT.